One TCR beta chain is described in this entry. What it binds is not known. TCRdb re-called the reads with MiXCR, one entry per CDR3 protein. The sample lists more than 250,000 distinct CDR3 sequences, 20% to 30% occurring once. These data are taken from a study of T cell repertoires in cytomegalovirus infection. Study overall: Public TCR beta signatures were indicative of both CMV infection and a matching HLA type. Study-wide results and caveats: Dominating the ex vivo response were HLA-C-restricted CMV-specific TCR beta clonotypes. People with CMV and the relevant HLA were identified by cumulative public TCR beta family frequency.

V was pared by 0 bases and J by 4 bases, with 9 bases between. The CDR3 is made up of 14 amino acids. Looked up from germline, CDR1 is LGHDT and CDR2 is YNNKEL (reference sequence). The sample was cultured PBMCs, taken from culture after CMV antigen stimulation. The receptor's source is a human donor in good health (CMV status not recorded). Some clones in this sample may be carry-over from other donors' samples. The chain joins TRBV3-1 to TRBJ2-5; D remains ambiguous. The CDR3 loop is CASSQDLDLETQYF. In nucleotides, the CDR3 is TGTGCCAGCAGCCAAGATCTAGACTTAGAGACCCAGTACTTC.